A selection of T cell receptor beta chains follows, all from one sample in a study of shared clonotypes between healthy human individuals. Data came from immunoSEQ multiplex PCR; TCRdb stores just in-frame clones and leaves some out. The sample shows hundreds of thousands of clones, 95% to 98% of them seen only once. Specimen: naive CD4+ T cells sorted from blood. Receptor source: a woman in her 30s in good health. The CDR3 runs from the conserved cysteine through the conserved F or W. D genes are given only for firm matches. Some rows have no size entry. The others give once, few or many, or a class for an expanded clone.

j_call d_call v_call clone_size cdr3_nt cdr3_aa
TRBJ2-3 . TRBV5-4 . TGTGCCAGCAGCCGCCCCTCCGGCGGAGGAATCACAGATACGCAGTATTTT CASSRPSGGGITDTQYF
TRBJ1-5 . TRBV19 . TGTGCCAGTAGTATCAGGCCCAATCAGCCCCAGCATTTT CASSIRPNQPQHF
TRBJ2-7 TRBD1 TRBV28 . TGTGCCGGGACAGTGAACTACGAGCAGTACTTC CAGTVNYEQYF
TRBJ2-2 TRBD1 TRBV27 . TGTGCCAGCAGTTTTGACAGGGTCAACACCGGGGAGCTGTTTTTT CASSFDRVNTGELFF
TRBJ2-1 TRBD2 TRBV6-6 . TGTGCCAGCAACGAACTAGCGGGAGGGTATGAGCAGTTCTTC CASNELAGGYEQFF
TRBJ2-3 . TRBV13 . TGTGCCAGCAGCTTAGGTCAAGATACGCAGTATTTT CASSLGQDTQYF
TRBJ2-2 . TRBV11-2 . TGTGCCAGCAGCTTAGGGCAGCCCACCACCGGGGAGCTGTTTTTT CASSLGQPTTGELFF
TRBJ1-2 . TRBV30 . TGTGCCTGGAGTGGCAGTGCGAGTGGCTACACCTTC CAWSGSASGYTF
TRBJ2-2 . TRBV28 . TGTGCCAGCAGTTTAGACGGGGAGCTGTTTTTT CASSLDGELFF
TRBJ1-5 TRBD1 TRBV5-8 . TGTGCCAGCATCGATCGACAGGGTTTGAGCAATCAGCCCCAGCATTTT CASIDRQGLSNQPQHF
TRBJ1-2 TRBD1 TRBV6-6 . TGTGCCAGCAACTTGTCGAAAGGGGGCGACTATGGCTACACCTTC CASNLSKGGDYGYTF
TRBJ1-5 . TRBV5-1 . TGCGCCAGCAGCTTGGTGGGCCTCGGTAGCAATCAGCCCCAGCATTTT CASSLVGLGSNQPQHF
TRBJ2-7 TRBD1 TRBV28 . TGTGCCAGCAGTCCGACAGGGGGCGGGTACGAGCAGTACTTC CASSPTGGGYEQYF
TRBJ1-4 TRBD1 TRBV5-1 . TGCGCCAGCAGCTTAGATATTGGAGGGGGCCGGGAAAAACTGTTTTTT CASSLDIGGGREKLFF
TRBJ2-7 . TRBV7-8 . TGTGCCAGCAGCTTAGAGACAGGCGGCAGCTCCTACGAGCAGTACTTC CASSLETGGSSYEQYF
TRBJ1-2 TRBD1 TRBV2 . TGTGCCAGCAGTGAACGTGAGGGACAGGGGTTTGGCTACACCTTC CASSEREGQGFGYTF
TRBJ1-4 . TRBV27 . TGTGCCAGCAGTTTATCGCCGGATGCGGGAGGGGCGCGAAAACTGTTTTTT CASSLSPDAGGARKLFF
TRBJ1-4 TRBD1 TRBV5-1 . TGCGCCAGCAGAACGGGACAGGACGGGTTTGCTAATGAAAAACTGTTTTTT CASRTGQDGFANEKLFF
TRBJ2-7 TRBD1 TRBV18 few TGTGCCAGCTCACCGACAGGGGTCGAGCAGTACTTC CASSPTGVEQYF
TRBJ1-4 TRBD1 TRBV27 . TGTGCCAGCAGTTTAGGAGGGGGCGAGAATGAAAAACTGTTTTTT CASSLGGGENEKLFF
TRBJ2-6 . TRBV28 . TGTGCCAGCAGTTCCCTCCCCACGGGGGCCAACGTCCTGACTTTC CASSSLPTGANVLTF
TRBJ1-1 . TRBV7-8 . TGTGCCAGCAGCTTAGCGCTGGGTCCCACTGAAGCTTTCTTT CASSLALGPTEAFF
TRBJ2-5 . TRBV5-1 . TGCGCCAGCAGCTTGGGGGTTACTACACAAGAGACCCAGTACTTC CASSLGVTTQETQYF
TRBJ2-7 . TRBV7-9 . TGTGCCAGCAGGACCGAGAGAGCCTACGAGCAGTACTTC CASRTERAYEQYF
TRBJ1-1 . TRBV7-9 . TGTGCCAGCAGCGAACTAGCTGAAGCTTTCTTT CASSELAEAFF